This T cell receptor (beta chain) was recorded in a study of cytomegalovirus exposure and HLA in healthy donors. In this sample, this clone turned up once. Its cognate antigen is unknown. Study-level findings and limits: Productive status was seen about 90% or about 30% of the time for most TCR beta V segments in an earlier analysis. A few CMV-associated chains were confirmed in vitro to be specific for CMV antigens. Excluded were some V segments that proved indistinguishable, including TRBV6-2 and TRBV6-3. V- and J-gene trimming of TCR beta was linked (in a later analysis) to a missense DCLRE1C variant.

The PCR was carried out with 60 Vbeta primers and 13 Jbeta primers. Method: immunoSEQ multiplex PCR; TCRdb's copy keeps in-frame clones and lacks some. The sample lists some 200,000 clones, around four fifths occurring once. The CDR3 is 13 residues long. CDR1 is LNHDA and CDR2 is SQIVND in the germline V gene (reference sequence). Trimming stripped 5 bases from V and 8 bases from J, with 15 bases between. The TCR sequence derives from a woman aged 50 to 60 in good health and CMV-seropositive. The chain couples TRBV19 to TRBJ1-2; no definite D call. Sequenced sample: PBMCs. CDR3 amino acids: CASSHPEIQGYTF. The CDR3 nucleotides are TGTGCCAGTAGTCACCCGGAGATTCAGGGCTACACCTTC.